The clone carrying this T cell receptor (beta chain) occurred once. Its specificity is not known. V was pared by 7 bases and J by 1 base, with 10 bases between. Germline V CDR1 and CDR2: ENHRY, SYGVKD. The CDR3 spans 14 residues. The data were obtained in a study of T cell responses to AZD1222 COVID-19 vaccine. Researchers grouped second doses given at about 4 or about 12 weeks into one pool. Sequencing was performed with immunoSEQ multiplex PCR; in TCRdb, only in-frame clones are kept and a portion is missing. The sample has 130,000 or so clones; roughly 90% are singletons. Study results and caveats: Among vaccine-associated CD4 TCRs, coverage spanned spike, with dominance at 160-218 and 743-854. Nearly half of the spike-specific TCRs reportedly recognize variant regions that carry no mutations. At baseline, just five or six AZD1222 recipients tested seropositive.

Material: peripheral blood, obtained 28 days after the second AZD1222 dose. The clonotype originates from an adult who received the AZD1222 COVID-19 vaccine. The chain employs TRBV10-3 and TRBJ2-2; D gene uncertain. The CDR3 bases are TGTGCCATCACCCCAGAGGTGAACACCGGGGAGCTGTTTTTT. Protein product: CAITPEVNTGELFF.